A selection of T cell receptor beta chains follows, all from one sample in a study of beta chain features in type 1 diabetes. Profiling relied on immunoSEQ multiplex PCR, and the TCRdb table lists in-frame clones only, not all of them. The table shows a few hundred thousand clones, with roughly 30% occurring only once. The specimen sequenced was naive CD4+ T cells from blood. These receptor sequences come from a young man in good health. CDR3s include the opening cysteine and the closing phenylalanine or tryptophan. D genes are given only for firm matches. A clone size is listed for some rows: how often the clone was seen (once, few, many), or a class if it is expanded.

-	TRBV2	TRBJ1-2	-	CASRKQGTWDGYTF	TGTGCCAGCAGGAAACAGGGTACTTGGGATGGCTACACCTTC
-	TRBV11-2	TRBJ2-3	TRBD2	CASSLGGTSTDTQYF	TGTGCCAGCAGCTTGGGGGGGACTAGCACAGATACGCAGTATTTT
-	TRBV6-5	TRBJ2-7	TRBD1	CASSSTWDRVSEQYF	TGTGCCAGCAGCTCCACCTGGGACAGGGTAAGCGAGCAGTACTTC
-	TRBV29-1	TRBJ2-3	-	CSVSGRVLDTQYF	TGCAGCGTTTCCGGACGGGTTCTTGATACGCAGTATTTT
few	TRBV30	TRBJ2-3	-	CAWGTGSATQYF	TGTGCCTGGGGAACAGGGTCAGCTACGCAGTATTTT
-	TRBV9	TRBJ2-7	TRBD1	CASSARGQGTYEQYF	TGTGCCAGCAGCGCCCGGGGACAGGGAACCTACGAGCAGTACTTC
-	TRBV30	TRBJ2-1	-	CAWSGGYNEQFF	TGTGCCTGGAGTGGGGGATACAATGAGCAGTTCTTC
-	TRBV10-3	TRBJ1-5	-	CAISDFNQPQHF	TGTGCCATCAGTGACTTCAATCAGCCCCAGCATTTT
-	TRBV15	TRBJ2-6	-	CATSRAGIWDGGDSGANVLTF	TGTGCCACCAGCAGGGCCGGTATTTGGGATGGTGGAGACTCTGGGGCCAACGTCCTGACTTTC
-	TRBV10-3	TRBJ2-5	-	CAISGPQGQETQYF	TGTGCCATCAGTGGACCTCAGGGACAAGAGACCCAGTACTTC
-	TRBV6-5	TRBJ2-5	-	CASSYGAGETQYF	TGTGCCAGCAGTTACGGAGCGGGAGAGACCCAGTACTTC
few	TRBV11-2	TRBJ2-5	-	CASSSQRGTQYF	TGTGCCAGCAGCTCCCAGCGCGGGACCCAGTACTTC
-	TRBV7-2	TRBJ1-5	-	CASSLSNQPQHF	TGTGCCAGCAGCTTATCGAATCAGCCCCAGCATTTT
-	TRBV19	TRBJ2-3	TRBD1	CASSDRDRDTQYF	TGTGCCAGTAGCGACAGGGACAGAGATACGCAGTATTTT
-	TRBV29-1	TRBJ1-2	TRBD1	CSVAEGAAGGYTF	TGCAGCGTTGCCGAGGGGGCGGCGGGTGGCTACACCTTC
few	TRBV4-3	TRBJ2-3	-	CASSQDPSTDTQYF	TGCGCCAGCAGCCAAGATCCCAGCACAGATACGCAGTATTTT
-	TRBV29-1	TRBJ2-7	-	CSVRWDSLGEQYF	TGCAGCGTTCGGTGGGACTCCCTCGGCGAGCAGTACTTC
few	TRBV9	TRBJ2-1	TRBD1	CASSVEVRDSLYNEQFF	TGTGCCAGCAGCGTAGAAGTAAGGGACAGCCTTTACAATGAGCAGTTCTTC
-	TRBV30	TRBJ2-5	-	CAWSVLGAGETQYF	TGTGCCTGGAGTGTCCTAGGGGCAGGGGAGACCCAGTACTTC
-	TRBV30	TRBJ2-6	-	CAWRGLGHLSGANVLTF	TGTGCCTGGAGGGGCCTGGGACACCTCTCTGGGGCCAACGTCCTGACTTTC
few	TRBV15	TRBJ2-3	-	CATSRDHWTSTDTQYF	TGTGCCACCAGCAGAGATCATTGGACTAGCACAGATACGCAGTATTTT
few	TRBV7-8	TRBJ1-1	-	CASSLEGMNTEAFF	TGTGCCAGCAGCTTAGAGGGTATGAACACTGAAGCTTTCTTT
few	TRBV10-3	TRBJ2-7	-	CAISSGTGSSYEQYF	TGTGCCATCAGCTCCGGGACTGGGTCTTCCTACGAGCAGTACTTC
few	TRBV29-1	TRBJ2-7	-	CSVHLEMGEQYF	TGCAGCGTTCACTTGGAAATGGGAGAGCAGTACTTC
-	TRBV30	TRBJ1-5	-	CAWSAGSSNQPQHF	TGTGCCTGGAGTGCAGGGTCTAGCAATCAGCCCCAGCATTTT
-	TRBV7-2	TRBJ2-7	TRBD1	CASSRDRGREQYF	TGTGCCAGCAGCCGGGACAGGGGGCGCGAGCAGTACTTC
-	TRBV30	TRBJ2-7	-	CAWSVRLEGYEQYF	TGTGCCTGGAGTGTACGGCTGGAGGGATACGAGCAGTACTTC
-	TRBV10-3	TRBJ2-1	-	CAISGTEYNEQFF	TGTGCCATCAGTGGGACAGAGTACAATGAGCAGTTCTTC
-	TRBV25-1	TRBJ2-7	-	CASSAPSYEQYF	TGTGCCAGCAGTGCCCCCAGCTACGAGCAGTACTTC
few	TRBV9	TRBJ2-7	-	CASSATGTGRHEQYF	TGTGCCAGCAGCGCGACCGGGACGGGACGCCACGAGCAGTACTTC
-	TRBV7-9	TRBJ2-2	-	CASSPRDGELFF	TGTGCCAGCAGCCCCCGGGACGGCGAGCTGTTTTTT
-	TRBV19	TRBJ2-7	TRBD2	CASSILAGEYEQYF	TGTGCCAGTAGTATCCTAGCGGGAGAGTACGAGCAGTACTTC
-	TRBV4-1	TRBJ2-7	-	CASSQDTGLPYEQYF	TGCGCCAGCAGCCAAGATACGGGACTTCCCTACGAGCAGTACTTC
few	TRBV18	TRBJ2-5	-	CASSPSGETQYF	TGTGCCAGCTCGCCCAGTGGGGAGACCCAGTACTTC
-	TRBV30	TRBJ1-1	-	CAWSVNRASEAFF	TGTGCCTGGAGTGTAAACAGGGCTAGTGAAGCTTTCTTT
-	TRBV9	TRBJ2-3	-	CASSVIGHTDTQYF	TGTGCCAGCAGCGTTATAGGGCACACAGATACGCAGTATTTT
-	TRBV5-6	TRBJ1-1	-	CASSPPRRNRVTEAFF	TGTGCCAGCAGCCCTCCCCGAAGGAATCGGGTCACTGAAGCTTTCTTT
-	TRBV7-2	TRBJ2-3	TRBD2	CASSLVSGRAGDTQYF	TGTGCCAGCAGCTTAGTAAGCGGGAGGGCCGGAGATACGCAGTATTTT
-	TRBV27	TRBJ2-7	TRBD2	CASSFREGYEQYF	TGTGCCAGCAGTTTCCGGGAGGGCTACGAGCAGTACTTC
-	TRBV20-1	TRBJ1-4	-	CSASHEKLFF	TGCAGTGCTAGTCATGAAAAACTGTTTTTT
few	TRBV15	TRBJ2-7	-	CATSRDQGGSYEQYF	TGTGCCACCAGCAGAGACCAGGGGGGGTCCTACGAGCAGTACTTC
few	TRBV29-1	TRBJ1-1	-	CSVEGAEAFF	TGCAGCGTTGAGGGAGCTGAAGCTTTCTTT
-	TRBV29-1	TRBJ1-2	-	CSPRALPTNYGYTF	TGCAGCCCTAGGGCACTCCCTACTAACTATGGCTACACCTTC
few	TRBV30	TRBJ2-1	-	CAWRGRLAGPVEQFF	TGTGCCTGGAGGGGAAGGTTAGCCGGGCCAGTTGAGCAGTTCTTC
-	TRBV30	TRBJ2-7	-	CARDQGIYEQYF	TGTGCCCGTGACCAAGGAATCTACGAGCAGTACTTC
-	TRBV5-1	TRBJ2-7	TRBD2	CASSPSAGGFSYEQYF	TGCGCCAGCAGCCCCTCAGCGGGGGGGTTTTCCTACGAGCAGTACTTC
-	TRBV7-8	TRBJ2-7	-	CASSLVQTYEQYF	TGTGCCAGCAGCTTAGTACAGACGTACGAGCAGTACTTC
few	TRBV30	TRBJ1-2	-	CAWNMGSYGYTF	TGTGCCTGGAATATGGGAAGCTATGGCTACACCTTC
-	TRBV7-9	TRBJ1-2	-	CASSLDGNLYGYTF	TGTGCCAGCAGCTTAGACGGAAACCTCTATGGCTACACCTTC
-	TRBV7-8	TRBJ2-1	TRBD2	CASSYPSGRTGNEQFF	TGTGCCAGCAGCTATCCTAGCGGGCGGACCGGCAATGAGCAGTTCTTC
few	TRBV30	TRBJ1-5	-	CAWRKGETNQPQHF	TGTGCCTGGAGGAAGGGAGAAACAAATCAGCCCCAGCATTTT
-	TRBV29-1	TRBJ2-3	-	CSVEATSGLVIDTQYF	TGCAGCGTTGAAGCCACTTCGGGACTCGTTATAGATACGCAGTATTTT
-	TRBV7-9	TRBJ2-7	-	CASSSPDKARNEQYF	TGTGCCAGCAGCTCCCCGGATAAGGCGCGGAACGAGCAGTACTTC